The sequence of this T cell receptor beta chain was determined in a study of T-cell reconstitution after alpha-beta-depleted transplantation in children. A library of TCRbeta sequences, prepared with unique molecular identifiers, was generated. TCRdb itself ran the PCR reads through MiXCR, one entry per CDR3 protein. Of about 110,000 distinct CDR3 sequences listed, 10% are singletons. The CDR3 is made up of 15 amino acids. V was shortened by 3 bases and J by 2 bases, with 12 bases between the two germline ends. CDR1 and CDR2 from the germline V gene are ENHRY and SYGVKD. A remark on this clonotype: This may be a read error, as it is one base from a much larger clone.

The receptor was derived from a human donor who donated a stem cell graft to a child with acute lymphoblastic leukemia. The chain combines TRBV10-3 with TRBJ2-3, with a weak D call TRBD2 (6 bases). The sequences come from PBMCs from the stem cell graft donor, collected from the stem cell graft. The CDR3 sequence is CAISDRGLLTDTQYF. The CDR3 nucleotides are TGTGCCATCAGTGATAGGGGACTCCTCACAGATACGCAGTATTTT.